This TCR beta chain was recorded in a study of spatial heterogeneity in lung cancer. Looking at the study overall: Detection of beta-chain sequences consistently exceeded that of alpha-chain sequences. Raw sequencing reads included, on average, more than 9.5 appearances of each unique TCR and UMI combination. Study findings and constraints: Detection of ubiquitous tumor TCRs in blood was higher at resection than follow-up.

TCR cDNA molecules each carried a unique molecular identifier. TCRdb ran MiXCR on the 5' RACE reads and lists one entry per CDR3 protein. The sample lists fewer than 7,500 distinct CDR3 sequences, over 15% occurring once. Time point reported: sample taken at primary tumor resection. In each case, whole RNA from tumor, nontumor lung or frozen PBMC was sequenced unsorted. The CDR3 length is 15 residues. V was pared by 5 bases and J by 9 bases, with 11 bases of the junction left unmatched. This clonotype counts as medium-sized (0.01 to 0.1%). Its antigen remains unknown. The rearrangement uses TRBV12-3 or TRBV12-4 and TRBJ2-2, with 8 bases identical to TRBD2. The clonotype originates from a female donor with early-stage non-small cell lung cancer. The specimen comprised PBMCs, sampled at surgery. CDR3 sequence reads: CASSDPGLGGRELFF. In DNA form, the CDR3 reads TGTGCCAGCAGTGACCCGGGACTAGGAGGCCGGGAGCTGTTTTTT.